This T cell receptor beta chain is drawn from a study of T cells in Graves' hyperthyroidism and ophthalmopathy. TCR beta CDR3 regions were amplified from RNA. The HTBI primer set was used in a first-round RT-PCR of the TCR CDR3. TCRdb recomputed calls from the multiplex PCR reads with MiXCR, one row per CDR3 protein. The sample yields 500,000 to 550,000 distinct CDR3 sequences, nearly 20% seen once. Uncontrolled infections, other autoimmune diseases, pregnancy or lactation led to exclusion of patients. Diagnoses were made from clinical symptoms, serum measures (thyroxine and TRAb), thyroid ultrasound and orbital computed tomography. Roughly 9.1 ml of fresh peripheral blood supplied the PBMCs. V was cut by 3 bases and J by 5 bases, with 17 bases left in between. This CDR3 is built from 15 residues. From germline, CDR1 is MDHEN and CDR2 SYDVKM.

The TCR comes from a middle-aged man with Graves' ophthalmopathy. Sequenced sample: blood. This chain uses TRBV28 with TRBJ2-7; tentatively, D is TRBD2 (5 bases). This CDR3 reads CASSFPTTRTDEQYF. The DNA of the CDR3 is TGTGCCAGCAGTTTCCCTACTACTAGAACTGACGAGCAGTACTTC. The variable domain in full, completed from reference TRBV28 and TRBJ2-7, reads DVKVTQSSRYLVKRTGEKVFLECVQDMDHENMFWYRQDPGLGLRLIYFSYDVKMKEKGDIPEGYSVSREKKERFSLILESASTNQTSMYLCASSFPTTRTDEQYFGPGTRLTVT.